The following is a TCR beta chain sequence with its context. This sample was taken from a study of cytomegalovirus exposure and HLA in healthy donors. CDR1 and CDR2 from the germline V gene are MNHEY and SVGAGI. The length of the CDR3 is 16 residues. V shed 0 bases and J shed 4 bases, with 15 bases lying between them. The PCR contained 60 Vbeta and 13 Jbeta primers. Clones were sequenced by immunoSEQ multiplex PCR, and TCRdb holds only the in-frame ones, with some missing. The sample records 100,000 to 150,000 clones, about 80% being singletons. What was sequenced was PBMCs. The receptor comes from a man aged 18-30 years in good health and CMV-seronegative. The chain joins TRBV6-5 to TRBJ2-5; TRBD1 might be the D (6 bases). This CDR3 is CASSYSGQSMGETQYF. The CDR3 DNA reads TGTGCCAGCAGTTACTCTGGACAGAGTATGGGAGAGACCCAGTACTTC.